This T cell receptor beta chain comes out of a study of blood T cell repertoires in COVID-19. CDR3 size: 12 residues. Trimming removed 1 base from V and 8 bases from J, with 8 bases in between. As originally analysed: The authors estimated nucleated cell counts from reference gene primer amplification. The protocol was immunoSEQ multiplex PCR, while the TCRdb copy is restricted to in-frame clones and leaves out a portion. The V and J calls and clone size are taken from that table; D and trimming were inferred from the DNA. The data show about 160,000 clones, 90% to 95% seen once. This clone was seen just once.

The origin of this receptor is a woman aged 45 to 65 with acute or convalescent COVID-19. The sample consisted of peripheral blood. The chain links TRBV12-3 or TRBV12-4 to TRBJ1-2; no clear D. The CDR3 DNA is TGTGCCAGCAGTTTAGTCAGGTTGGGCTACACCTTC. Translated: CASSLVRLGYTF.